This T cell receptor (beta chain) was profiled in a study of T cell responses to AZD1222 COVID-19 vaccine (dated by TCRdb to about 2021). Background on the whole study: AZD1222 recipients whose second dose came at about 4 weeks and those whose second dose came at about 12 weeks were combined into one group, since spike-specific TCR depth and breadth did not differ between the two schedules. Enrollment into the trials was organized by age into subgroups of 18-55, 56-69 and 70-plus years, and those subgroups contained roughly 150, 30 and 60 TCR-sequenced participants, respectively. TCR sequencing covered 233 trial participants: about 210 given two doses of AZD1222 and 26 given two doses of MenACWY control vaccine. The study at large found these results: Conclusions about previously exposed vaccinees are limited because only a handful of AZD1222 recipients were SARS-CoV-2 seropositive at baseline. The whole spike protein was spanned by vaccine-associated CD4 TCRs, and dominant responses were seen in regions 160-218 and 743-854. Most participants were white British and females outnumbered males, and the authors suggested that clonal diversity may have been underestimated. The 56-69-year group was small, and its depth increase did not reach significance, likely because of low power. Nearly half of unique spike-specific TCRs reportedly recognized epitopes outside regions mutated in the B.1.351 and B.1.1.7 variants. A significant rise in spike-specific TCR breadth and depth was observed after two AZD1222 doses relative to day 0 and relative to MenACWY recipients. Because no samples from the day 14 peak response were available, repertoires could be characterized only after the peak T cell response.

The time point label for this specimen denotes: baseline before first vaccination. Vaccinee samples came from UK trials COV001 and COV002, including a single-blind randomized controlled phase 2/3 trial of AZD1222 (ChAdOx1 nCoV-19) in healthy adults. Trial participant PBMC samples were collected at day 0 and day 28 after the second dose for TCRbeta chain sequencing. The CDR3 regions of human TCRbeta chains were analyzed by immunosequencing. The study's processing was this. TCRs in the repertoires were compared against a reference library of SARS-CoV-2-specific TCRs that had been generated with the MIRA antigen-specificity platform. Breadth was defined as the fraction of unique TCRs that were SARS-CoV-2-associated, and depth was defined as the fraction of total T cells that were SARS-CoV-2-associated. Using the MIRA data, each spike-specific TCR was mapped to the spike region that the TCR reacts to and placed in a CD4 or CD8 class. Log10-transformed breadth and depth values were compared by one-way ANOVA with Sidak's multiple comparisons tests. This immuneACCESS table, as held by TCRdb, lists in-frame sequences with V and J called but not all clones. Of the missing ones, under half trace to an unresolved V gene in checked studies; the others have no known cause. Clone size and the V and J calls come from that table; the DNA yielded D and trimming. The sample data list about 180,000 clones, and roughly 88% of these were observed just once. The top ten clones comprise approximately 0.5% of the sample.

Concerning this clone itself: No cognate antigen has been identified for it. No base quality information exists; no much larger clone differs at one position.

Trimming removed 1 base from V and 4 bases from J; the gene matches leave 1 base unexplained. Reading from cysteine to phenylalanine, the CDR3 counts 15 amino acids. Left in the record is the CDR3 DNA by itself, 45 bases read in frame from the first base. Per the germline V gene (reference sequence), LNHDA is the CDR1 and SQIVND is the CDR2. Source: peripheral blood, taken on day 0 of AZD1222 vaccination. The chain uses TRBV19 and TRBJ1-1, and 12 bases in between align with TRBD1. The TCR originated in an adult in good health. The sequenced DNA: TGTGCCAGTAGTATAGCGGGACAGGGGGCCACTGAAGCTTTCTTT. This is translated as CASSIAGQGATEAFF.